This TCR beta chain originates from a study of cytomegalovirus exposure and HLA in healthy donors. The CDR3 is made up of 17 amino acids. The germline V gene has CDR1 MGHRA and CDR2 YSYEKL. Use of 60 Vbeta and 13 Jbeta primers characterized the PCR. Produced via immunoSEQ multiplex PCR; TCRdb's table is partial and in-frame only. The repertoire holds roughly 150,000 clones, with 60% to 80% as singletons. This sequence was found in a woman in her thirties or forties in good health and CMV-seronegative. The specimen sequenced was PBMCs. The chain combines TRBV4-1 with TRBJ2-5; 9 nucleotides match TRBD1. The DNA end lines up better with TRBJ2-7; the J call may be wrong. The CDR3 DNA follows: TGCGCCAGCAGCCCCTTGCTCGGGACAGGGTTCTCCTACGAGCAGTACTTC. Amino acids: CASSPLLGTGFSYEQYF.